Reported below is one T cell receptor (beta chain). This CDR3 spans 15 amino acids. Trimming left V 6 bases short and J 0 bases short, with 12 bases between. Germline V gene data show CDR1 as MNHEY and CDR2 as SVGAGI. The entry originates in a study of OX40 agonist ivuxolimab in advanced cancers. At the level of the study: Mean age 60 years, range roughly 23 to 79; roughly 82% male.

Sequencing used immunoSEQ multiplex PCR; TCRdb keeps in-frame clones, though not all of them. Of tens of thousands of clones listed, about 80% were seen once; the top ten hold almost 4.5%. The chain links TRBV6-5 to TRBJ1-5; tentative D call: TRBD1 (6 bases). This clonotype was obtained from an adult with an advanced solid tumor such as melanoma, head and neck, liver or kidney cancer. The specimen comprised CD4+ or CD8+ T cells sorted from blood, sampled in a trial of the OX40 agonist ivuxolimab. CDR3 in DNA: TGTGCCAGCAGATCGGACAGAAATAGCAATCAGCCCCAGCATTTT. As protein: CASRSDRNSNQPQHF.